Here is one T cell receptor beta chain with its context. This clone's antigen is unknown. No much larger clone is present one base from it, and per-base qualities are unavailable. This specimen belongs to a study of CD8+ T cells in alopecia areata (dated by TCRdb to 2016 to 2019). With respect to the entire study: Treated patients were enrolled in an open-label pilot trial of oral tofacitinib at 5 to 10 mg twice daily for moderate-to-severe alopecia areata. High-throughput TCRbeta sequencing was used to examine T cell clonal expansion in alopecia areata in both the C3H/HeJ mouse model and human patients. immunoSEQ multiplex PCR using 35 Vbeta forward primers and 13 Jbeta reverse primers was used to amplify TCRbeta CDR3 regions. Human TCRbeta sequencing covered scalp tissue and sorted CD4+ and CD8+ peripheral blood T cells from patchy and totalis/universalis alopecia areata patients and healthy controls. Patients on tofacitinib were biopsied at baseline and after 4 and 24 weeks of treatment, and several of the patients also had a later scalp biopsy. The RNA source kit depended on sample type: the PAXgene miRNA kit for fixed scalp, the miRNeasy kit for PBMCs, and the RNeasy kit for mouse skin. Scalp clonality was compared among normal scalp (n=4), patchy alopecia areata scalp (n=8), and alopecia totalis/universalis scalp (n=8). Tofacitinib was administered for 6 to 18 months, and 6 months of follow-up off drug were then conducted to assess delayed response and recurrence. Beyond this particular receptor, the publication reports: Higher clonality and more expanded CD8+ clones were observed in lesional scalp than in normal scalp, particularly in alopecia totalis/universalis, a finding suggestive of antigenic drive. Unlike mouse skin, which is dominated by gammadelta T cells, normal human skin has resident alphabeta T cells that are also sequenced, and this complicates analysis of the scalp TCR repertoire. Compared with mice, TCR sequences shared between patients were less clear, possibly partly because of HLA diversity across the patient population.

Reading the germline V gene gives CDR1 SQVTM and CDR2 ANQGSEA. The CDR3 has 13 amino acids, counting the end cysteine and phenylalanine. CDR3 DNA only is kept here, 39 bases in frame from base 1. The germline ends are 9 bases apart after V is trimmed by 3 bases and J by 1 base. This specimen's time point label, per the study, means: baseline before oral tofacitinib. Lesional scalp punch biopsies and peripheral blood were obtained from alopecia areata patients. PBMCs were separated by density centrifugation and stained for CD3, CD4 and CD8, after which CD4+ and CD8+ T cells were sorted on a FACSAria. The library was made by the immunoSEQ multiplex PCR assay. For TCR sequencing, RNA was extracted from every sample and reverse transcribed into cDNA to serve as template. SuperScript III was used for first-strand cDNA synthesis, primed with a 2:1 mix of oligo-dT and random hexamers. A synthetic immune receptor repertoire was used to assess amplification bias, and residual bias was removed computationally. Regarding the original processing steps: Raw reads were preprocessed to remove errors, and CDR3 was defined according to IMGT conventions as the region from the conserved cysteine to phenylalanine. Clonality was computed as 1 minus the Shannon entropy, with the entropy normalized by log2 of the number of productive unique TCRs. CD4 or CD8 identity of scalp clones was inferred by cross-referencing scalp TCRbeta sequences with sorted blood CD4 and CD8 repertoires. TCRdb took over this immuneACCESS table, retaining in-frame rearrangements with V and J assigned. Such tables are incomplete; in checked studies, under half of the missing clones stem from an unresolved V gene, and the remainder is unexplained. That table gives V, J and clone size, and the DNA gave D and trimming. In this sample the table shows roughly 200,000 clones, roughly 60% of which occur a single time. The top ten clonotypes cover 1.5% to 2% of the sample.

The origin of this receptor is a human donor with alopecia areata. Sequencing was performed on CD4+ T cells sorted from blood, taken at week 0. Rearrangement joined TRBV29-1 to TRBJ1-1; a weak D assignment points to TRBD1 (6 bases agree). The sequenced DNA is TGCAGCGTTGACAACAGGGAGAACACTGAAGCTTTCTTT. Translated, it gives CSVDNRENTEAFF.